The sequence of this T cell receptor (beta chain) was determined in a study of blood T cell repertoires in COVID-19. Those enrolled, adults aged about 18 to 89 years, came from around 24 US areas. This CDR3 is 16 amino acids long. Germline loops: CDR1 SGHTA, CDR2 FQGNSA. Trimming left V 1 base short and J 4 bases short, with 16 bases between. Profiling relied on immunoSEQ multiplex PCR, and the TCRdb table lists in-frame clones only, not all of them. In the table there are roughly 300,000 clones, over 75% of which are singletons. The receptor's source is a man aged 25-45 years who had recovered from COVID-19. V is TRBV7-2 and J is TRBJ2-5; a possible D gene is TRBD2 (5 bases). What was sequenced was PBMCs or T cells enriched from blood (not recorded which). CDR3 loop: CASSLGPGNSIETQYF. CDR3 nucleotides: TGTGCCAGCAGCTTAGGCCCGGGGAATTCTATAGAGACCCAGTACTTC.